This T cell receptor beta chain was documented in a study of human T cells and chemical hapten exposure. With 7 bases clipped from V and 5 bases from J, the junction kept 13 bases outside the gene matches. Germline-derived CDR1 and CDR2 are MNHEY and SVGAGI. The CDR3 is 15 residues long. Time point in this sample: healthy volunteer bleed at 2 weeks. Unfractionated whole blood yielded total RNA. TCRdb fed the RACE reads into MiXCR, producing one record per CDR3 protein. The sample lists tens of thousands of distinct CDR3 sequences, approximately 9.7% seen once, with 2.9% in the top ten. The sequenced sample was whole blood. This clonotype was obtained from a female donor in good health. Some clones in this sample may be carry-over from other donors' samples. The chain employs TRBV6-5 and TRBJ1-2; 7 nucleotides match TRBD1. The CDR3 nucleotides read TGTGCCAGCACCCGGGGAGGGGGCGGAAGATATGGCTACACCTTC. Amino acids: CASTRGGGGRYGYTF.